This TCR beta chain was identified during a study of chemoradiotherapy in HPV16-positive cancers. TCRdb's table, derived via immunoSEQ multiplex PCR, lists solely in-frame clones and lacks some. The sample lists about 14,000 clones; roughly 89% were seen once. The V and J ends lost 3 bases and 0 bases respectively, with 14 bases between them. This CDR3 region has 16 residues. Germline V gene lookup returns CDR1 MNHEY and CDR2 SVGAGI. This chain connects TRBV6-5 to TRBJ1-1, with D possibly being TRBD1 (5 bases). The clonotype was recovered from a human donor with HPV-associated anogenital cancer. Sample: tumor tissue, taken from a patient who underwent chemoradiotherapy. CDR3: CASSYRQTLMNTEAFF. The CDR3, as DNA: TGTGCCAGCAGTTATCGACAGACCCTTATGAACACTGAAGCTTTCTTT.